This TCR beta chain was captured in a study of T-cell reconstitution after alpha-beta-depleted transplantation in children. With respect to this clonotype: Its target is not known.

General study findings and limits: T-cell counts and diversity were attributed mostly to newly produced T cells one year after transplant. Day-60 TCRbeta diversity that was high in some patients was derived from surviving recipient T cells and thymic progenitors. Several hundred rapidly expanded clones from non-depleted graft cells reportedly supplied alpha-beta T cells about two months post-transplant.

Germline V gene lookup returns CDR1 SEHNR and CDR2 FQNEAQ (reference sequence). V dropped 1 base and J dropped 10 bases, with 10 bases sitting between them. This CDR3 is 12 amino acids long. Unique molecular identifiers were incorporated when the TCRbeta library was constructed. TCRdb independently ran MiXCR on the PCR reads; one entry per CDR3 protein. The sample gives around 25,000 distinct CDR3 sequences, around 17% of which show up once; roughly 37% is in the top ten. This sequence joins TRBV7-9 and TRBJ1-1; perhaps TRBD1 as D (5 bases). The sequencing used PBMCs, mostly from graft donor cells, collected 60 days after TCRalphabeta/CD19-depleted stem cell transplant. The receptor was isolated from a male patient aged 2-9 years who had a stem cell transplant for acute lymphoblastic leukemia, so the T cells may come from the graft donor. CDR3 coding DNA: TGTGCCAGCAGCTTAGAAGACAGTGGAGCTTTCTTT. Residues: CASSLEDSGAFF.